The rows below give T cell receptor beta chains drawn from one sample of a study of Graves' ophthalmopathy and Graves' hyperthyroidism. One entry per CDR3 protein, called by TCRdb with MiXCR from the multiplex PCR reads. This table holds approximately 1.2 million distinct CDR3 sequences, about 40% found once. The sample taken for sequencing was peripheral blood or thyroid tissue (not recorded which). Every receptor here comes from an adult man with Graves' hyperthyroidism. Each CDR3 is given with its conserved first and last residue. The D gene is left open where the match is weak. For some rows the clone size is stated as once, few or many, or as a class when expanded; others skip it.

j_call | d_call | v_call | clone_size | cdr3_aa | cdr3_nt
TRBJ2-6 | TRBD1 | TRBV15 | . | CATTRNDRVSGANVLTF | TGTGCCACCACCAGGAACGACAGGGTTTCCGGGGCCAACGTCCTGACTTTC
TRBJ1-1 | . | TRBV19 | many | CASSVTGLEAFF | TGTGCCAGTAGTGTCACCGGGCTCGAAGCTTTCTTT
TRBJ2-3 | TRBD2 | TRBV7-9 | few | CASSKTSGRLGTDTQYF | TGTGCCAGCAGCAAGACTAGCGGGAGGTTGGGCACAGATACGCAGTATTTT
TRBJ1-5 | . | TRBV29-1 | . | CSVEVGDIQPQHF | TGCAGCGTTGAAGTAGGGGACATCCAGCCCCAGCATTTT
TRBJ1-6 | TRBD1 | TRBV6-5 | many | CASSYSRDSALHF | TGTGCCAGCAGTTACTCGAGGGACAGCGCCCTCCACTTT
TRBJ2-2 | TRBD2 | TRBV5-1 | many | CASSFKGLAGGYTGELFF | TGCGCCAGCAGCTTCAAGGGACTAGCGGGAGGGTACACCGGGGAGCTGTTTTTT
TRBJ1-6 | TRBD1 | TRBV10-3 | . | CAIQGQGGNSPLHF | TGTGCCATCCAGGGACAGGGGGGCAATTCACCCCTCCACTTT
TRBJ2-6 | . | TRBV4-3 | few | CASSQEPANSGANVLTF | TGCGCCAGCAGCCAAGAACCTGCAAACTCTGGGGCCAACGTCCTGACTTTC
TRBJ1-5 | TRBD1 | TRBV15 | many | CATSRDRQSRTGHNQPQHF | TGTGCCACCAGCAGAGATCGCCAATCTAGGACAGGCCACAATCAGCCCCAGCATTTT
TRBJ1-3 | TRBD1 | TRBV7-6 | . | CASSLGQGDYTIYF | TGTGCCAGCAGCCTAGGACAGGGTGACTACACCATATATTTT
TRBJ1-3 | . | TRBV4-1 | few | CASSQDLPDFGNTIYF | TGCGCCAGCAGCCAAGATTTGCCTGACTTCGGAAACACCATATATTTT
TRBJ1-3 | . | TRBV25-1 | once | CTSIGTSGNTIYF | TGTACCAGCATTGGGACCTCTGGAAACACCATATATTTT
TRBJ1-2 | TRBD1 | TRBV7-2 | many | CASSRVFTGGMEGYTF | TGTGCCAGCAGCCGGGTTTTTACAGGGGGCATGGAAGGCTACACCTTC
TRBJ2-1 | . | TRBV29-1 | few | CSVDNVFTRGEQFF | TGCAGCGTTGACAATGTTTTTACAAGGGGTGAGCAGTTCTTC
TRBJ2-7 | TRBD1 | TRBV9 | . | CASSVSDRIPYEQYF | TGTGCCAGCAGCGTATCGGACAGGATACCCTACGAGCAGTACTTC
TRBJ2-7 | TRBD2 | TRBV10-3 | . | CAISEPAGGDEQYF | TGTGCCATCAGTGAGCCCGCGGGAGGCGACGAGCAGTACTTC
TRBJ2-3 | . | TRBV29-1 | few | CSSEGQGNKDTQYF | TGCAGCTCCGAAGGGCAGGGAAACAAAGATACGCAGTATTTT
TRBJ1-2 | . | TRBV7-9 | . | CASSPLGGRNYGYTF | TGTGCCAGCAGCCCTCTAGGGGGGCGGAACTATGGCTACACCTTC
TRBJ1-4 | TRBD1 | TRBV6-5 | few | CASSYSKDRGLVKLFF | TGTGCCAGCAGTTACTCGAAGGACAGGGGACTTGTAAAACTGTTTTTT
TRBJ2-2 | TRBD1 | TRBV7-8 | many | CASSRRQGWGAGELFF | TGTGCCAGCAGCCGAAGACAGGGGTGGGGAGCCGGGGAGCTGTTTTTT
TRBJ1-1 | . | TRBV28 | . | CASLVGAGNTEAFF | TGTGCCAGCTTGGTTGGGGCCGGGAACACTGAAGCTTTCTTT
TRBJ1-1 | . | TRBV19 | many | CASSMVGTANTEAFF | TGTGCCAGTAGTATGGTGGGGACGGCGAACACTGAAGCTTTCTTT
TRBJ1-4 | . | TRBV30 | . | CAWSVLWEGDEKLFF | TGTGCCTGGAGTGTCCTATGGGAAGGGGATGAAAAACTGTTTTTT
TRBJ1-2 | . | TRBV20-1 | many | CSAREQAIYGYTF | TGCAGTGCTAGAGAACAGGCTATCTATGGCTACACCTTC
TRBJ2-7 | TRBD1 | TRBV29-1 | many | CSVEGDRGAYEQYF | TGCAGCGTTGAAGGGGACAGGGGGGCCTACGAGCAGTACTTC
TRBJ1-5 | . | TRBV19 | . | CASSEWEKGNQPQHF | TGTGCCAGTAGTGAATGGGAAAAGGGCAATCAGCCCCAGCATTTT
TRBJ2-7 | . | TRBV10-3 | once | CASRRDSNSYEQYF | TGTGCCAGCCGCCGGGACTCCAACTCCTACGAGCAGTACTTC
TRBJ2-5 | . | TRBV20-1 | few | CSAQRPGPETQYF | TGCAGTGCTCAAAGGCCGGGCCCAGAGACCCAGTACTTC
TRBJ2-5 | TRBD1 | TRBV29-1 | . | CSAGVGTGAETQYF | TGCAGCGCAGGCGTTGGGACAGGGGCTGAGACCCAGTACTTC
TRBJ1-1 | . | TRBV15 | . | CATSSYEATGAFF | TGTGCCACCAGCAGTTACGAGGCGACTGGGGCTTTCTTT
TRBJ2-2 | . | TRBV29-1 | many | CSVGQSLNTGELFF | TGCAGCGTTGGGCAGAGTTTGAACACCGGGGAGCTGTTTTTT
TRBJ2-7 | TRBD1 | TRBV29-1 | many | CSGRTGTYEQYF | TGCAGCGGAAGGACAGGGACCTACGAGCAGTACTTC
TRBJ2-7 | . | TRBV10-3 | . | CASSSTGVYEQHF | TGTGCCAGCAGTTCGACAGGAGTCTACGAGCAGCACTTC